Below, 31 T cell receptor beta chains from the same sample are listed, as sequenced in a study of cytomegalovirus exposure and HLA in healthy donors. PCR primers comprised 60 Vbeta and 13 Jbeta primers. Generated by immunoSEQ multiplex PCR, the TCRdb table keeps only in-frame clones and is missing some. The data show around 150,000 clones, and the top ten clones hold roughly 2.6%. The sequencing input was PBMCs. These receptors came from a man in his forties or fifties in good health and CMV-seronegative.

This CDR3 reads CASSLNRGNEKLFF. The DNA of the CDR3 is TGCGCCAGCAGCTTAAACAGGGGGAATGAAAAACTGTTTTTT. The J gene is TRBJ1-4, the V gene TRBV5-1; 8 nucleotides match TRBD1. This CDR3 is 14 amino acids long. Losses at the gene ends were 2 bases for V and 5 bases for J; bases not matched to a gene: 2. Germline assignment: CDR1 SGHRS and CDR2 YFSETQ.

The chain employs TRBV7-2 and TRBJ2-7; D is possibly TRBD2 (6 bases). V was shortened by 5 bases and J by 6 bases, with 17 bases between the two germline ends. The CDR3 loop spans 14 amino acids. CDR1 and CDR2 (germline): SGHTA, FQGNSA. Written as DNA, the CDR3 is TGTGCCAGCAGCGCCCTAGCGACTCCCGTCGAGCAGTACTTC. Protein: CASSALATPVEQYF.

CDR3 coding DNA: TGTGCCGCCGCCCCTCTGTCCCCGAGCTCTGGAAACACCATATATTTT. It is translated as CAAAPLSPSSGNTIYF. This chain connects TRBV10-3 to TRBJ1-3; the D is unclear. This CDR3 spans 16 amino acids. Germline lookup yields CDR1 ENHRY and CDR2 SYGVKD. V lost 11 bases and J 0 bases, leaving 20 bases between the germline ends.

This chain connects TRBV5-6 to TRBJ2-7; D possibly corresponds to TRBD1 (6 bases). CDR3 length: 14 residues. Trimming took 2 bases from V and 4 from J, leaving 13 bases between them. Germline values: CDR1 SGHDT, CDR2 YYEEEE. The CDR3 DNA follows: TGTGCCAGCAGCTTTGGCAGGGACATTTACGAGCAGTACTTC. Protein product: CASSFGRDIYEQYF. Together with reference TRBV5-6 and TRBJ2-7, the CDR3 gives the full variable domain: DAGVTQSPTHLIKTRGQQVTLRCSPKSGHDTVSWYQQALGQGPQFIFQYYEEEERQRGNFPDRFSGHQFPNYSSELNVNALLLGDSALYLCASSFGRDIYEQYFGPGTRLTVT.

This rearrangement joins TRBV9 to TRBJ2-1, with no clear D. V lost 0 bases, J lost 5 bases, and 9 bases lay in between. Germline V CDR1 and CDR2: SGDLS, YYNGEE. CDR3 length equals 14 residues. Here the CDR3 reads CASSVGSGDNEQFF. CDR3 DNA sequence: TGTGCCAGCAGCGTAGGTTCGGGTGACAATGAGCAGTTCTTC.

Points on this clone: This sample also contains other DNA sequences that code for the same CDR3. The chain joins TRBV5-4 to TRBJ1-5; no firm D call. This CDR3 spans 14 amino acids. Trimming pared 0 bases from V and 2 bases from J, leaving 6 bases between. Germline CDR1 is SGHNT and CDR2 is YYREEE (reference sequence). For the CDR3, the DNA is TGTGCCAGCAGCTTGGGCGGGGGCAATCAGCCCCAGCATTTT. Translating gives CASSLGGGNQPQHF.

The rearrangement joins TRBV5-4 to TRBJ2-5; 9 nucleotides match TRBD2. The V gene end was trimmed by 3 bases and the J gene end by 1 base; junction bases not matched to a gene: 7. The CDR3 contains 16 residues. Germline values: CDR1 SGHNT, CDR2 YYREEE (reference sequence). For the CDR3, the DNA is TGTGCCAGCAGCTCCTCACCGACTAGCGGCCAAGAGACCCAGTACTTC. This sequence encodes CASSSSPTSGQETQYF. Full variable domain (missing parts from reference TRBV5-4 and TRBJ2-5): ETGVTQSPTHLIKTRGQQVTLRCSSQSGHNTVSWYQQALGQGPQFIFQYYREEENGRGNFPPRFSGLQFPNYSSELNVNALELDDSALYLCASSSSPTSGQETQYFGPGTRLLVL.

To note about this clone: Compared with germline, one end of the junction differs, possibly owing to a read error. This chain joins TRBV7-7 and TRBJ2-2, with a tentative D call TRBD2 (6 bases). Germline V gives CDR1 SSHAT, CDR2 FNYEAQ (reference sequence). The CDR3 totals 16 residues. CDR3 sequence: CASSLESTLMGGKLFF. The CDR3 DNA follows: TGTGCCAGCAGCTTAGAAAGTACACTCATGGGCGGGAAGCTGTTTTTT.

The J gene is TRBJ1-1, the V gene TRBV9; D might be TRBD1 (5 bases). This CDR3 contains 14 residues. The ends were cut back, 3 bases at V and 1 base at J, with 10 bases in the middle. Germline CDR1 and CDR2: SGDLS and YYNGEE. This CDR3 reads CASSGPTGNTEAFF. The DNA for the CDR3 is TGTGCCAGCAGCGGACCTACAGGGAACACTGAAGCTTTCTTT.

This rearrangement joins TRBV6-5 to TRBJ2-6; TRBD2 might be the D (7 bases). V was clipped by 5 bases and J by 2 bases, with 10 bases between them. CDR3 length: 15 residues. Germline lookup yields CDR1 MNHEY and CDR2 SVGAGI. CDR3 DNA sequence: TGTGCCAGCAGTAGGGGGGGAACTGGGGCCAACGTCCTGACTTTC. This gives the protein CASSRGGTGANVLTF.

The V gene is TRBV2, the J gene TRBJ1-6; TRBD1 matches at 7 bases. This CDR3 contains 14 residues. CDR1 SNHLY and CDR2 FYNNEI come from the germline V gene. The V gene end was trimmed by 7 bases and the J gene end by 7 bases; junction bases not matched to a gene: 7. The CDR3 reads CASNQEQGNSPLHF. In DNA form, the CDR3 reads TGTGCCAGCAACCAGGAACAGGGGAATTCACCCCTCCACTTT.

This chain uses TRBV10-3 with TRBJ2-2, with 8 bases that match TRBD1. The CDR3 runs to 14 residues. CDR1 is ENHRY, CDR2 SYGVKD, per germline. The V gene end was trimmed by 5 bases and the J gene end by 5 bases; junction bases not matched to a gene: 4. CDR3 amino acids: CAISQGAGTGELFF. The CDR3 bases are TGTGCCATCAGTCAGGGGGCAGGGACCGGGGAGCTGTTTTTT.

This chain joins TRBV6-1 and TRBJ2-4; D not resolved. CDR1 MNHNS and CDR2 SASEGT come from the germline V gene. This CDR3 has 13 residues. The V and J ends lost 2 bases and 7 bases respectively, with 9 bases between them. The CDR3 spells CASSESMSNIQYF. The CDR3, as DNA: TGTGCCAGCAGTGAAAGTATGAGCAACATTCAGTACTTC.

The chain links TRBV7-9 to TRBJ2-2, with 10 bases fitting TRBD1. V lost 7 bases, J lost 1 base, and 12 bases stayed unmatched. CDR1 SEHNR and CDR2 FQNEAQ come from the germline V gene (reference sequence). The CDR3 is 18 amino acids. CDR3 in amino acids: CASTIRQGALENTGELFF. The CDR3 DNA is TGTGCCAGCACCATTCGACAGGGGGCATTGGAGAACACCGGGGAGCTGTTTTTT. Using reference TRBV7-9 and TRBJ2-2 for the parts outside the CDR3, the full variable domain is DTGVSQNPRHKITKRGQNVTFRCDPISEHNRLYWYRQTLGQGPEFLTYFQNEAQLEKSRLLSDRFSAERPKGSFSTLEIQRTEQGDSAMYLCASTIRQGALENTGELFFGEGSRLTVL.

The chain combines TRBV6-9 with TRBJ2-1, with D maybe TRBD2 (6 bases). Germline V gene data show CDR1 as MNHGY and CDR2 as SVAAGI. The V and J ends lost 11 bases and 11 bases respectively, with 19 bases between them. The CDR3 has 12 residues. The CDR3 DNA is TGTGCCCTGGGGCGGGAATTAAGAAAGCAGTTCTTC. This sequence encodes CALGRELRKQFF.

J is TRBJ1-6 and V is TRBV5-4; 8 bases are shared with TRBD1. The V gene end was trimmed by 4 bases and the J gene end by 11 bases; junction bases not matched to a gene: 11. CDR1 is SGHNT, CDR2 YYREEE, per germline (reference sequence). CDR3 size: 15 residues. The CDR3 here is CASSPDTGGRPPLHF. Written as DNA, the CDR3 is TGTGCCAGCAGCCCCGATACAGGGGGAAGGCCACCCCTCCACTTT.

This chain joins TRBV6-5 and TRBJ2-5; possible D gene TRBD2, 7 bases. The tail of the sequence fits TRBJ2-7 better, so the J call may be wrong. The CDR3 is 14 residues long. Germline V lookup: CDR1 MNHEY, CDR2 SVGAGI. The CDR3 DNA is TGTGCCAGCAGAATGGCGGGGGCCTCCTACGAGCAGTACTTC. As protein: CASRMAGASYEQYF.

The rearrangement links TRBV19 to TRBJ1-1; 7 bases are a match to TRBD1. Trimming cost V 2 bases and J 1 base; bases outside gene matches: 1. The CDR3 extends over 14 amino acids. CDR1 and CDR2 from the germline V gene are LNHDA and SQIVND (reference sequence). As DNA, the CDR3 is TGTGCCAGTAGTATAACAGGGGAGAACACTGAAGCTTTCTTT. It codes for CASSITGENTEAFF.

This chain connects TRBV7-9 to TRBJ1-2, with TRBD1 matching 10 bases. Losses at the gene ends were 4 bases for V and 8 bases for J; bases not matched to a gene: 7. The CDR3 spans 14 residues. Germline V gives CDR1 SEHNR, CDR2 FQNEAQ (reference sequence). CDR3 loop: CASSSRTGGKGYTF. CDR3 bases: TGTGCCAGCAGCTCACGGACAGGGGGTAAAGGCTACACCTTC.

This chain connects TRBV13 to TRBJ1-1; tentative D call: TRBD1 (6 bases). The germline V gene has CDR1 PRHDT and CDR2 FYEKMQ (reference sequence). CDR3 length: 12 amino acids. Trimming took 6 bases from V and 8 from J, leaving 13 bases between them. As DNA, the CDR3 is TGTGCCAGCAGTCCACAGGGCGTGGAAGCTTTCTTT. Translating gives CASSPQGVEAFF.

The rearrangement links TRBV6-5 to TRBJ2-7; D not resolved. Deletions cut 5 bases from V and 2 bases from J, with 13 bases between. Germline values: CDR1 MNHEY, CDR2 SVGAGI. The CDR3 loop spans 14 amino acids. The CDR3 spells CASSPDSATYEQYF. The CDR3 DNA sequence: TGTGCCAGCAGTCCCGACTCGGCTACCTACGAGCAGTACTTC.

The chain recombines TRBV5-1 with TRBJ2-6; 9 positions agree with TRBD2. The CDR3 has 20 residues. The junction had 14 bases not matched to a gene; V was cut back by 0 bases and J by 4 bases. Germline CDR1 is SGHRS and CDR2 is YFSETQ. CDR3 DNA: TGCGCCAGCAGCTTGGAGAGTAGCGGGGGACCCATCATCGGGGCCAACGTCCTGACTTTC. Its translation is CASSLESSGGPIIGANVLTF.

The V call is TRBV19, the J call TRBJ2-7, with TRBD1 matching over 8 bases. This CDR3 is built from 12 residues. The V gene's germline CDR1 is LNHDA and CDR2 SQIVND (reference sequence). The V gene end was trimmed by 9 bases and the J gene end by 5 bases; junction bases not matched to a gene: 6. This CDR3 reads CARGGRGHEQYF. The CDR3 nucleotides are TGTGCCAGGGGGGGCAGGGGGCACGAGCAGTACTTC.

V is TRBV7-2 and J is TRBJ2-3; TRBD1 might be the D (5 bases). The CDR3 length is 13 residues. V lost 1 base and J 10 bases, leaving 12 bases between the germline ends. Looked up from germline, CDR1 is SGHTA and CDR2 is FQGNSA. The CDR3 nucleotides are TGTGCCAGCAGCTTAGAAGGAGCAGGGTCGCAGTATTTT. This encodes CASSLEGAGSQYF. The whole variable domain, filled in from reference TRBV7-2 and TRBJ2-3, reads GAGVSQSPSNKVTEKGKDVELRCDPISGHTALYWYRQSLGQGLEFLIYFQGNSAPDKSGLPSDRFSAERTGGSVSTLTIQRTQQEDSAVYLCASSLEGAGSQYFGPGTRLTVL.

The gene calls are TRBV6-5 and TRBJ2-7, with D unclear. CDR1 MNHEY and CDR2 SVGAGI come from the germline V gene. V was clipped by 2 bases and J by 0 bases, with 11 bases between them. The CDR3 is 15 residues long. The CDR3 DNA reads TGTGCCAGCAGTTACCGTCCTAGGAGCTCCTACGAGCAGTACTTC. Translating it yields CASSYRPRSSYEQYF.

Regarding this clone: In the same sample, other DNA sequences code for this CDR3. The V gene is TRBV7-8, the J gene TRBJ1-2; D is unresolved. Germline-derived CDR1 and CDR2 are SGHVS and FQNEAQ. Deletions cut 1 base from V and 2 bases from J, with 5 bases between. The CDR3 sequence is 13 residues long. In DNA, the CDR3 is TGTGCCAGCAGCTTAGGCCAGAACTATGGCTACACCTTC. Its translation: CASSLGQNYGYTF.

The chain carries TRBV9 and TRBJ1-2, with D unclear. The CDR3 totals 13 residues. V was cut by 3 bases and J by 3 bases, with 9 bases left in between. Germline V gene sequence: CDR1 SGDLS, CDR2 YYNGEE. The CDR3 sequence is CASSASLDYGYTF. The CDR3, as DNA: TGTGCCAGCAGCGCCAGTCTAGACTATGGCTACACCTTC.

This rearrangement joins TRBV7-2 to TRBJ1-1; 8 bases align to TRBD1. Germline V gives CDR1 SGHTA, CDR2 FQGNSA. The CDR3 consists of 15 residues. J lost 0 bases, V lost 5 bases, and 5 bases had no gene match. CDR3 DNA: TGTGCCAGCAGCCTCCGACAGGGGCTGAACACTGAAGCTTTCTTT. This encodes CASSLRQGLNTEAFF.

This rearrangement joins TRBV19 to TRBJ2-7; no firm D call. Trimming took 4 bases from V and 1 from J, leaving 11 bases between them. Germline values: CDR1 LNHDA, CDR2 SQIVND (reference sequence). The CDR3 spans 14 residues. The DNA for the CDR3 is TGTGCCAGTAGTACGAGACAATCTTCCTACGAGCAGTACTTC. This translates into CASSTRQSSYEQYF.

The chain links TRBV7-7 to TRBJ1-2, with D unclear. Germline values: CDR1 SSHAT, CDR2 FNYEAQ (reference sequence). Trimming left V 5 bases short and J 6 bases short, with 13 bases between. This CDR3 is built from 13 residues. The CDR3 sequence is CASSPISGNGYTF. In DNA, the CDR3 is TGTGCCAGCAGCCCCATCTCGGGAAATGGCTACACCTTC. The full variable domain, rest sourced from reference TRBV7-7 and TRBJ1-2, is GAGVSQSPRYKVTKRGQDVTLRCDPISSHATLYWYQQALGQGPEFLTYFNYEAQPDKSGLPSDRFSAERPEGSISTLTIQRTEQRDSAMYRCASSPISGNGYTFGSGTRLTVV.

The chain recombines TRBV7-9 with TRBJ1-3; TRBD1 matches 7 bases. Unmatched junction bases numbered 5, after V lost 0 bases and J lost 3 bases. The V gene's germline CDR1 is SEHNR and CDR2 FQNEAQ (reference sequence). This CDR3 spans 16 amino acids. CDR3 bases: TGTGCCAGCAGCTTAGCGGACGGGGACAGTGGAAACACCATATATTTT. This codes for CASSLADGDSGNTIYF.